Included here is one TCR beta chain sequence, with context. These data are taken from a study of blood T cell repertoires in COVID-19. Profiling relied on immunoSEQ multiplex PCR, and the TCRdb table lists in-frame clones only, not all of them. The repertoire holds about 140,000 clones, with 70% to 80% as singletons. The V and J ends lost 4 bases and 3 bases, in that order; junction bases with no gene match: 3. CDR1 SGHRS and CDR2 YFSETQ come from the germline V gene. The CDR3 spans 14 residues. The chain combines TRBV5-1 with TRBJ2-5; TRBD1 matches 10 bases. Sequencing input: peripheral blood. The TCR comes from a man between 50 and 59 years old with acute or convalescent COVID-19. The CDR3, as DNA: TGCGCCAGCAGCGGACAGGGGGAGGAAGAGACCCAGTACTTC. Translated: CASSGQGEEETQYF.